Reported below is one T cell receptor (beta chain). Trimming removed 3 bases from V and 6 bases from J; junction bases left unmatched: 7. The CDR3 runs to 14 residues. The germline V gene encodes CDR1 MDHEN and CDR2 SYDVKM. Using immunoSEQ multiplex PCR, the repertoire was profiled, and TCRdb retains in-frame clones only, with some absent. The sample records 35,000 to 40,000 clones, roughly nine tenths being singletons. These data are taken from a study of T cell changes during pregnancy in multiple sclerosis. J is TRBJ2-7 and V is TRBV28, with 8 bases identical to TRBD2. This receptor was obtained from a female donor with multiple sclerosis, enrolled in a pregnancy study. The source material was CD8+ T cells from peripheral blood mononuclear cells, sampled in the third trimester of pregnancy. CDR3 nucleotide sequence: TGTGCCAGCAGTTTCCTGCGGGAGGAGGGCGAGCAGTACTTC. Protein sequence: CASSFLREEGEQYF.